This T cell receptor (beta chain) was documented in a study of blood T cell repertoires in COVID-19. Across the study: The study drew acute and convalescent COVID-19 samples from the United States, Italy and Spain. Sample material is recorded as cDNA or gDNA derived from T cells, B-cell-depleted T cells, or PBMCs.

Per the authors' pipeline: Reference gene primer amplification gave nucleated cell count estimates. The data were produced by immunoSEQ multiplex PCR, yet TCRdb's version contains in-frame clones alone and is incomplete. That table gives V, J and clone size, and the DNA gave D and trimming. The sample shows 300,000 or so clones, around 90% of them seen only once. The CDR3 length is 13 residues. V lost 7 bases and J 0 bases, leaving 9 bases between the germline ends. Per the germline V gene, CDR1 is MDHEN and CDR2 is SYDVKM. The receptor comes from a man between 65 and 79 years old with acute or convalescent COVID-19. The sample taken for sequencing was peripheral blood. The chain recombines TRBV28 with TRBJ1-2; no clear D gene. CDR3 sequence: CASTSTANYGYTF. In nucleotides, the CDR3 is TGTGCCAGCACCTCAACAGCTAACTATGGCTACACCTTC.